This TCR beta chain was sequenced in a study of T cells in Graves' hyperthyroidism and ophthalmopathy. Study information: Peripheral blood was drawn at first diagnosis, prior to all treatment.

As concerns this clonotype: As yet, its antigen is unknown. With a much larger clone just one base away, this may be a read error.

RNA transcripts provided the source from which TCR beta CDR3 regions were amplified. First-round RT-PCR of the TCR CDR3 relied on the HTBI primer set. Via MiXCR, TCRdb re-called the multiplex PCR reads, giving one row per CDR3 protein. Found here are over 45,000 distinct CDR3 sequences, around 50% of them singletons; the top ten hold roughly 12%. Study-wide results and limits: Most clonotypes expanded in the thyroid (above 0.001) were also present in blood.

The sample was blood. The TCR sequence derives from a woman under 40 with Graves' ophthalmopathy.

The CDR3 protein is CASRPPQMYSDQPQHF. CDR3 coding DNA: TGTGCCAGCAGGCCACCGCAGATGTATAGCGATCAGCCCCAGCATTTT. V gene TRBV28 combines with J gene TRBJ1-5, with D uncertain. The CDR3 length is 16 residues. Per germline, CDR1 MDHEN and CDR2 SYDVKM.